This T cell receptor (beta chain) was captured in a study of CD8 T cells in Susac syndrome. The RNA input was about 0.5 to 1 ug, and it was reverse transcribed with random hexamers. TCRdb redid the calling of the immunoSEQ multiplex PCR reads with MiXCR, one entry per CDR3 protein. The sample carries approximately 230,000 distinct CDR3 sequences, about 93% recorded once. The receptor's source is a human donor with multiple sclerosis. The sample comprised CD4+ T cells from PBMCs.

This chain's CDR3 is CSARDTRGTEAFF. DNA for the CDR3: TGCAGTGCTAGAGATACAAGGGGCACTGAAGCTTTCTTT. This chain uses TRBV20-1 with TRBJ1-1, with a tentative D call TRBD1 (5 bases). Looked up from germline, CDR1 is DFQATT and CDR2 is SNEGSKA (reference sequence). Trimming pared 0 bases from V and 4 bases from J, leaving 9 bases between. The CDR3 length is 13 residues.